This T cell receptor beta chain comes out of a study of cytomegalovirus exposure and HLA in healthy donors. Study findings and constraints: It was reported in a later analysis that an Asian-associated ancestry cluster showed fewer N-insertions than the roughly 670-donor mean.

The PCR used 60 Vbeta and 13 Jbeta primers. Assay: immunoSEQ multiplex PCR; the TCRdb copy retains only in-frame clones and omits some. The table includes about 180,000 clones, 65% to 85% detected once. Germline CDR1 is MNHNS and CDR2 is SASEGT. Trimming removed 4 bases from V and 7 bases from J, with 11 bases in between. This CDR3 spans 13 amino acids. Note on this clone: Antigen specificity is unknown.

The V and J genes are TRBV6-1 and TRBJ2-4; TRBD1 is a possible D gene (5 bases). The sequence was collected from a man in his sixties in good health and CMV-seronegative. The specimen sequenced was PBMCs. CDR3 region: CASSGRDPNIQYF. The CDR3 coding sequence is TGTGCCAGCAGTGGCAGGGATCCCAACATTCAGTACTTC.